Each of the 10 T cell receptor beta chains below was sequenced from the same sample in a study of cytomegalovirus exposure and HLA in healthy donors. Primers included in the PCR were 60 Vbeta and 13 Jbeta primers. Assay: immunoSEQ multiplex PCR; the TCRdb copy retains only in-frame clones and omits some. The sample contains 55,000 to 65,000 clones, approximately 77% of which appear only once. The sequenced sample consisted of PBMCs. The receptor source for this set is a woman in her thirties or forties in good health and CMV-seropositive.

The chain is built from TRBV7-9 and TRBJ2-1; maybe TRBD2 (6 bases). Germline CDR1 is SEHNR and CDR2 is FQNEAQ (reference sequence). CDR3 length equals 15 residues. The ends were cut back, 1 base at V and 0 bases at J, with 7 bases in the middle. The CDR3 DNA reads TGTGCCAGCAGCTTAGTGGGGGGCTCCTACAATGAGCAGTTCTTC. This gives the protein CASSLVGGSYNEQFF.

The V call is TRBV6-5, the J call TRBJ1-2, with 8 bases identical to TRBD1. The germline gives CDR1 MNHEY, CDR2 SVGAGI. V trimming: 6 bases; J trimming: 3 bases; junction bases outside the gene matches: 3. This CDR3 comprises 13 residues. CDR3 in amino acids: CASRKTGDYGYTF. The CDR3 nucleotides are TGTGCCAGCAGAAAGACAGGGGACTATGGCTACACCTTC.

This clone was counted once. The rearrangement joins TRBV29-1 to TRBJ2-1, with D tentatively TRBD2 (6 bases). CDR1 and CDR2 (germline): SQVTM, ANQGSEA. The CDR3 has 16 amino acids. Deletions cut 2 bases from V and 10 bases from J, with 24 bases between. CDR3 in DNA: TGCAGCGTTGAATTGGCAACTAGCCCTACTCTAGGGGAGCAGTTCTTC. It specifies CSVELATSPTLGEQFF.

V usage is TRBV5-1 and J usage is TRBJ1-1, with TRBD1 as a possible D gene (5 bases). The CDR3 contains 14 residues. Germline V gene sequence: CDR1 SGHRS, CDR2 YFSETQ. Trimming left V 4 bases short and J 1 base short, with 11 bases between. Here the CDR3 DNA reads TGCGCCAGCAGCCTCGGGACTGAGAACACTGAAGCTTTCTTT. Translated: CASSLGTENTEAFF.

This rearrangement joins TRBV19 to TRBJ1-4; D is unclear. This CDR3 has 14 residues. V was trimmed by 7 bases and J by 2 bases, leaving 11 bases between them. Germline loops: CDR1 LNHDA, CDR2 SQIVND (reference sequence). The CDR3 region has the DNA TGTGCCAGTAAATATCGGGAGACTAATGAAAAACTGTTTTTT. Translation: CASKYRETNEKLFF.

The chain employs TRBV5-4 and TRBJ2-1; the match to TRBD2 covers 9 bases. The CDR3 extends over 15 amino acids. V was clipped by 4 bases and J by 8 bases; unmatched bases: 10. Germline CDR1 SGHNT, CDR2 YYREEE (reference sequence). The chain's CDR3 is CASSREAGGPYEQFF. DNA for the CDR3: TGTGCCAGCAGCCGCGAGGCGGGGGGGCCCTATGAGCAGTTCTTC.

V and J are TRBV9 and TRBJ1-3; 8 bases fit TRBD1. The ends lost 3 bases at V and 4 bases at J; junction bases unmatched: 12. Germline V gene sequence: CDR1 SGDLS, CDR2 YYNGEE. This CDR3 region has 17 residues. This CDR3 is CASSAVQGASGGNTIYF. The CDR3 nucleotides are TGTGCCAGCAGCGCCGTGCAGGGGGCGTCGGGAGGAAACACCATATATTTT.

The rearrangement uses TRBV5-1 and TRBJ2-5, with 11 bases aligning to TRBD2. CDR3 length equals 15 residues. Per germline, CDR1 SGHRS and CDR2 YFSETQ. The V gene end was trimmed by 3 bases and the J gene end by 4 bases; junction bases not matched to a gene: 5. The CDR3 sequence: CASSSSGGTGETQYF. The CDR3 DNA reads as TGCGCCAGCAGCTCTAGCGGGGGGACGGGAGAGACCCAGTACTTC. The variable domain in full, with the rest retrieved from reference TRBV5-1 and TRBJ2-5, is KAGVTQTPRYLIKTRGQQVTLSCSPISGHRSVSWYQQTPGQGLQFLFEYFSETQRNKGNFPGRFSGRQFSNSRSEMNVSTLELGDSALYLCASSSSGGTGETQYFGPGTRLLVL.

V and J are TRBV7-9 and TRBJ2-5; TRBD1 matches at 9 bases. The V gene's germline CDR1 is SEHNR and CDR2 FQNEAQ (reference sequence). CDR3 length equals 15 residues. Germline trimming cut 4 bases from V and 1 base from J; bases unmatched to any gene: 4. The CDR3 is CASSSQTGGQETQYF. DNA for the CDR3: TGTGCCAGCAGCTCCCAGACAGGGGGCCAAGAGACCCAGTACTTC.

This clone showed up just a few times. This chain uses TRBV7-8 with TRBJ2-7; 10 bases are shared with TRBD1. The V segment lost 2 bases and the J segment 5 bases; nucleotides outside the gene matches: 9. The V gene's germline CDR1 is SGHVS and CDR2 FQNEAQ. The length of the CDR3 is 16 residues. CDR3 sequence: CASSLIFGTGDNEQYF. DNA of the CDR3: TGTGCCAGCAGCTTAATTTTTGGGACAGGGGACAACGAGCAGTACTTC.